The 6 T cell receptor beta chains reported below all come from one sample, sequenced in a study of T cell repertoires in cytomegalovirus infection. Each CDR3 protein gets one entry after TCRdb re-called the reads with MiXCR. The profile shows 160,000 or so distinct CDR3 sequences, over 15% of them singletons. Sequencing was performed on CD8+ T cells from PBMCs. These receptors were obtained from a human donor in good health (CMV status not recorded). Some clones in this sample may be carry-over from other donors' samples.

The rearrangement joins TRBV7-9 to TRBJ1-2; D is ambiguous. V shed 3 bases and J shed 2 bases, with 16 bases lying between them. The CDR3 loop spans 16 amino acids. The V gene's germline CDR1 is SEHNR and CDR2 FQNEAQ (reference sequence). CDR3: CASSFTATTTNYGYTF. In nucleotides, the CDR3 is TGTGCCAGCAGCTTTACAGCGACGACTACCAACTATGGCTACACCTTC.

This sequence joins TRBV27 and TRBJ1-1, with D possibly matching TRBD1 (5 bases). The CDR3 loop spans 17 amino acids. V gave up 6 bases and J gave up 1 base, with 21 bases separating them. Germline loops: CDR1 MNHEY, CDR2 SMNVEV (reference sequence). Here the CDR3 DNA reads TGTGCCAGCAGCCTATGGGTCGATGGGACGGGGAACACTGAAGCTTTCTTT. It translates to CASSLWVDGTGNTEAFF.

This clonotype was counted between two and nine times. The chain carries TRBV28 and TRBJ2-1; TRBD2 matches at 10 bases. The CDR3 is 15 amino acids. The germline V gene has CDR1 MDHEN and CDR2 SYDVKM. Germline trimming cut 3 bases from V and 8 bases from J; bases unmatched to any gene: 7. DNA of the CDR3: TGTGCCAGCAGTTTTGGGCTAGCGGGAGTAGATGAGCAGTTCTTC. Protein: CASSFGLAGVDEQFF.

This clonotype was picked up one time. The chain employs TRBV7-9 and TRBJ2-6, with unresolved D. The CDR3 contains 13 residues. The germline V gene has CDR1 SEHNR and CDR2 FQNEAQ (reference sequence). V lost 5 bases and J lost 2, with 4 bases in between. The CDR3 coding sequence is TGTGCCAGCAGCCTCCCTGGGGCCAACGTCCTGACTTTC. Protein sequence: CASSLPGANVLTF.

The V call is TRBV29-1, the J call TRBJ2-2, with unresolved D. The CDR3 is 13 amino acids. CDR1 and CDR2 from the germline V gene are SQVTM and ANQGSEA. V dropped 4 bases and J dropped 0 bases, with 6 bases sitting between them. The CDR3 DNA is TGCAGCGTTGTGATGCCGAACACCGGGGAGCTGTTTTTT. It yields the protein CSVVMPNTGELFF.

The rearrangement uses TRBV7-6 and TRBJ2-1; D call uncertain. Germline CDR1 is SGHVS and CDR2 is FNYEAQ. Trimming left V 1 base short and J 8 bases short, with 15 bases between. CDR3 length: 15 amino acids. The CDR3 nucleotides read TGTGCCAGCAGCTTAGAACGGGCCGAGTGGTATGAGCAGTTCTTC. This gives the protein CASSLERAEWYEQFF. The full variable domain, in which reference TRBV7-6 and TRBJ2-1 provide the parts outside the CDR3, is GAGVSQSPRYKVTKRGQDVALRCDPISGHVSLYWYRQALGQGPEFLTYFNYEAQQDKSGLPNDRFSAERPEGSISTLTIQRTEQRDSAMYRCASSLERAEWYEQFFGPGTRLTVL.